Below are 2 T cell receptor beta chains sequenced from a single sample in a study of blood T cell repertoires in COVID-19. Clones were read by immunoSEQ multiplex PCR, and TCRdb kept only the in-frame ones, dropping some. The sample consists of about 73,000 clones, 80% to 85% of them appearing once. Sequencing was carried out using peripheral blood. The receptors derive from a human donor in a cohort sampled during active COVID-19.

The chain has TRBV5-5 and TRBJ2-7; 7 bases map to TRBD1. V dropped 0 bases and J dropped 2; count of bases not matched to a gene: 5. Germline V gene sequence: CDR1 SGHKS, CDR2 YYEKEE (reference sequence). The CDR3 loop spans 15 amino acids. CDR3 DNA: TGTGCCAGCAGCTTGGAGGGACAGCCAACCTACGAGCAGTACTTC. Amino acids: CASSLEGQPTYEQYF.

The chain joins TRBV7-2 to TRBJ1-5; maybe TRBD1 (6 bases). Germline values: CDR1 SGHTA, CDR2 FQGNSA. The CDR3 consists of 15 residues. V was clipped by 6 bases and J by 6 bases, with 18 bases between them. DNA for the CDR3: TGTGCCAGCAGTCAGGGATACAGGGCTGGTCAGCCCCAGCATTTT. Its translation is CASSQGYRAGQPQHF.